The 21 T cell receptor beta chains below come from one sample, sequenced in a study of cytomegalovirus exposure and HLA in healthy donors (dated by TCRdb to the late 2010s). Libraries were built with the immunoSEQ multiplex PCR assay. For the multiplex PCR, a mixture combining 60 forward primers for TCR Vbeta segments and 13 reverse primers for TCR Jbeta segments was used. TCRdb limited this immuneACCESS table to in-frame rearrangements with V and J called. A share of clones is missing; checked studies link under half to unresolved V genes, and the rest is unexplained. The sample yields 130,000 or so clones; approximately 84% were counted once. About 1.5% of the sample lies in the top ten. Sequencing input: PBMCs. The source of these receptors is a woman aged 18-29 years in good health and CMV-seronegative.

This rearrangement joins TRBV7-9 to TRBJ1-1; D is unresolved. The V and J ends lost 5 bases and 2 bases respectively, with 9 bases between them. Germline V gene data show CDR1 as SEHNR and CDR2 as FQNEAQ (reference sequence). This CDR3 spans 13 amino acids. Here the CDR3 reads CASSPQVNTEAFF. CDR3 DNA sequence: TGTGCCAGCAGCCCCCAGGTTAACACTGAAGCTTTCTTT. The complete variable domain, with remaining parts taken from reference TRBV7-9 and TRBJ1-1, reads DTGVSQNPRHKITKRGQNVTFRCDPISEHNRLYWYRQTLGQGPEFLTYFQNEAQLEKSRLLSDRFSAERPKGSFSTLEIQRTEQGDSAMYLCASSPQVNTEAFFGQGTRLTVV.

V and J are TRBV19 and TRBJ2-1; TRBD2 aligns across 9 bases. There are 16 residues in the CDR3. Trimming at V came to 3 bases and at J to 5 bases, leaving 8 bases not matched to a gene. Germline V gives CDR1 LNHDA, CDR2 SQIVND (reference sequence). CDR3 residues: CASSIPPSGNNNEQFF. CDR3 DNA sequence: TGTGCCAGTAGTATCCCGCCTAGCGGGAATAACAATGAGCAGTTCTTC.

The chain employs TRBV11-2 and TRBJ2-5; TRBD2 matches 8 bases. This CDR3 is 15 amino acids long. Germline CDR1 SGHAT, CDR2 FQNNGV. The ends lost 0 bases at V and 4 bases at J; junction bases unmatched: 4. In DNA form, the CDR3 reads TGTGCCAGCAGCTTAGATGGGACTAGTCCAGAGACCCAGTACTTC. This encodes CASSLDGTSPETQYF.

V usage is TRBV7-6 and J usage is TRBJ2-7, with TRBD2 matching over 16 bases. The CDR3 is made up of 15 amino acids. Germline V gene lookup returns CDR1 SGHVS and CDR2 FNYEAQ. V shed 5 bases, J shed 8 bases, and the junction held 6 bases outside the gene matches. As DNA, the CDR3 is TGTGCCAGCAGCGACTCGGGACTAGCGGGAGGGCAGCAGTACTTC. Encoded protein: CASSDSGLAGGQQYF.

This rearrangement joins TRBV9 to TRBJ2-1, with 9 bases matching TRBD2. The V gene's germline CDR1 is SGDLS and CDR2 YYNGEE. V dropped 4 bases and J dropped 10; count of bases not matched to a gene: 12. The CDR3 spans 15 residues. The CDR3 here is CASSPRIAGAKEQFF. The CDR3 DNA sequence: TGTGCCAGCAGCCCCCGGATAGCGGGAGCTAAGGAGCAGTTCTTC.

The gene calls are TRBV10-3 and TRBJ2-1, with 7 bases matching TRBD2. The J segment lost 4 bases and the V segment lost 10 bases, leaving 10 bases of the junction unmatched. CDR3 length: 14 amino acids. Germline V CDR1 and CDR2: ENHRY, SYGVKD. CDR3 nucleotides: TGTGCCACCACGGGGCTAGCGGAATACAATGAGCAGTTCTTC. Its protein is CATTGLAEYNEQFF.

A single count supports this clone. This chain joins TRBV18 and TRBJ1-2; the match to TRBD1 covers 7 bases. Germline values: CDR1 KGHSH, CDR2 LQKENI. The J segment lost 7 bases and the V segment lost 7 bases, leaving 6 bases of the junction unmatched. The CDR3 loop spans 12 amino acids. The CDR3 DNA is TGTGCCAGCTATTTGACAGGGACTGGCTACACCTTC. Translated: CASYLTGTGYTF. Together with reference TRBV18 and TRBJ1-2, the CDR3 gives the full variable domain: NAGVMQNPRHLVRRRGQEARLRCSPMKGHSHVYWYRQLPEEGLKFMVYLQKENIIDESGMPKERFSAEFPKEGPSILRIQQVVRGDSAAYFCASYLTGTGYTFGSGTRLTVV.

The chain combines TRBV5-6 with TRBJ2-1; TRBD2 matches at 8 bases. With V trimmed by 6 bases and J by 0 bases, 11 bases remained unmatched. This CDR3 has 17 amino acids. Germline CDR1 and CDR2: SGHDT and YYEEEE. CDR3 loop: CASTAGLAGLSYNEQFF. Written as DNA, the CDR3 is TGTGCCAGCACCGCGGGGCTAGCGGGTCTCTCCTACAATGAGCAGTTCTTC. The entire variable domain, with the rest obtained from reference TRBV5-6 and TRBJ2-1, is as follows: DAGVTQSPTHLIKTRGQQVTLRCSPKSGHDTVSWYQQALGQGPQFIFQYYEEEERQRGNFPDRFSGHQFPNYSSELNVNALLLGDSALYLCASTAGLAGLSYNEQFFGPGTRLTVL.

Here the CDR3 reads CSVGIGLGTGELFF. The CDR3 DNA reads TGCAGCGTCGGGATAGGACTGGGGACCGGGGAGCTGTTTTTT. The V call is TRBV29-1, the J call TRBJ2-2, with D possibly matching TRBD2 (5 bases). This CDR3 has 14 amino acids. V was shortened by 6 bases and J by 5 bases, with 16 bases between the two germline ends. Germline V gene sequence: CDR1 SQVTM, CDR2 ANQGSEA.

The chain employs TRBV2 and TRBJ1-1; TRBD1 is a possible D gene (5 bases). Per germline, CDR1 SNHLY and CDR2 FYNNEI. V was clipped by 8 bases and J by 3 bases, with 16 bases between them. CDR3 size: 14 residues. The CDR3 sequence: CASGTGTDDTEAFF. The CDR3, as DNA: TGTGCCAGCGGTACCGGGACTGACGACACTGAAGCTTTCTTT.

This chain links TRBV4-1 with TRBJ2-2, with 14 bases that match TRBD2. The V gene's germline CDR1 is MGHRA and CDR2 YSYEKL. V shed 4 bases, J shed 7 bases, and the junction held 11 bases outside the gene matches. The CDR3 runs 18 residues. CDR3 sequence: CASSPRTSGRSSYGELFF. The CDR3 DNA follows: TGCGCCAGCAGCCCCAGGACTAGCGGGAGGTCCTCCTACGGGGAGCTGTTTTTT.

This clone was counted a single time. The chain has TRBV2 and TRBJ2-7, with D maybe TRBD1 (5 bases). The CDR3 length is 12 residues. V lost 7 bases and J 0 bases, leaving 7 bases between the germline ends. The germline gives CDR1 SNHLY, CDR2 FYNNEI. DNA of the CDR3: TGTGCCAGCAAGACAGCCTCCTACGAGCAGTACTTC. Residues: CASKTASYEQYF.

The rearrangement joins TRBV30 to TRBJ1-5; perhaps TRBD1 as D (5 bases). The CDR3 is 14 amino acids. Trimming removed 0 bases from V and 6 bases from J, with 12 bases in between. Germline CDR1 reads GTSNPN; CDR2 reads SVGIG (reference sequence). CDR3 nucleotides: TGTGCCTGGAGTGTAAGGCAGGGTGGTCAGCCCCAGCATTTT. Protein: CAWSVRQGGQPQHF.

The J gene is TRBJ2-7, the V gene TRBV9; TRBD2 matches 10 bases. Germline values: CDR1 SGDLS, CDR2 YYNGEE. The V segment lost 2 bases and the J segment 6 bases; nucleotides outside the gene matches: 5. The CDR3 consists of 14 residues. The CDR3 DNA follows: TGTGCCAGCAGCGTGGGTCTAGCGGGAGTCGAGCAGTACTTC. This codes for CASSVGLAGVEQYF.

The rearrangement uses TRBV6-5 and TRBJ2-3, with TRBD2 matching over 7 bases. This CDR3 contains 14 residues. Per the germline V gene, CDR1 is MNHEY and CDR2 is SVGAGI. Here the CDR3 reads CAGGVLAGTDTQYF. CDR3 DNA: TGTGCTGGCGGGGTCCTAGCGGGCACAGATACGCAGTATTTT.

This chain joins TRBV27 and TRBJ2-7; possible D gene TRBD1, 5 bases. The CDR3 consists of 14 residues. Germline V gene lookup returns CDR1 MNHEY and CDR2 SMNVEV (reference sequence). Trimming took off 0 bases at V and 2 bases at J, with 8 bases between the two ends. CDR3 nucleotides: TGTGCCAGCAGTTTATCAGGGGATCCCTACGAGCAGTACTTC. It yields the protein CASSLSGDPYEQYF.

The chain couples TRBV6-1 to TRBJ2-5; 10 nucleotides agree with TRBD2. Per germline, CDR1 MNHNS and CDR2 SASEGT. V dropped 7 bases and J dropped 4; count of bases not matched to a gene: 6. There are 14 residues in the CDR3. CDR3 in DNA: TGTGCCAGCACCCGGACTAGCGGTCCAGAGACCCAGTACTTC. Protein sequence: CASTRTSGPETQYF.

This clone was seen a handful of times. The rearrangement joins TRBV5-6 to TRBJ1-1; 10 bases fit TRBD1. Germline loops: CDR1 SGHDT, CDR2 YYEEEE. Trimming at V came to 2 bases and at J to 11 bases, leaving 12 bases not matched to a gene. CDR3 length: 15 residues. The CDR3 DNA reads as TGTGCCAGCAGCTTTACCGGGACAGGGGCCAGGGGGGCTTTCTTT. Protein: CASSFTGTGARGAFF.

This chain links TRBV5-1 with TRBJ2-7, with TRBD2 matching over 10 bases. After removal of 4 bases from V and 4 bases from J, the junction contained 8 bases not matched to a gene. Germline CDR1 is SGHRS and CDR2 is YFSETQ. The CDR3 has 15 residues. The CDR3 here is CASSRSGRVNYEQYF. In DNA, the CDR3 is TGCGCCAGCAGCCGCAGCGGGAGGGTTAATTACGAGCAGTACTTC.

The chain joins TRBV30 to TRBJ1-1, with a possible D match to TRBD1 (5 bases). There are 13 residues in the CDR3. The V gene lost 3 bases and the J gene lost 5 bases, with 13 bases spanning the gap. Germline V gives CDR1 GTSNPN, CDR2 SVGIG (reference sequence). The DNA for the CDR3 is TGTGCCTGGAGCGGACCAAGGGGAACTGAAGCTTTCTTT. It encodes CAWSGPRGTEAFF.

In DNA, the CDR3 is TGCGCCAGCAGTGAAGGGGGAATTGGCACAGATACGCAGTATTTT. Its protein product is CASSEGGIGTDTQYF. The chain is built from TRBV10-1 and TRBJ2-3; D is possibly TRBD1 (6 bases). The CDR3 has 15 amino acids. V shed 3 bases and J shed 1 base, with 11 bases lying between them. Germline CDR1 WNHNN, CDR2 SYGVQD (reference sequence).